Following are 20 T cell receptor beta chains from one sample sequenced in a study of blood T cells in healthy people across ages. Sample-barcoded 5' priming and a J-beta primer mix drove a second PCR of about 7 to 12 cycles. In TCRdb, the 5' RACE reads were re-called with MiXCR into one record per CDR3 protein. The repertoire holds 700,000 to 900,000 distinct CDR3 sequences, with roughly 50% as singletons. The sample was blood. Every receptor here comes from a man at least 80 years old in good health.

Only a few counts were recorded for this clonotype. The genes are TRBV27 and TRBJ2-3, with 10 nucleotides matching TRBD1. CDR3 length equals 15 residues. Germline assignment: CDR1 MNHEY and CDR2 SMNVEV (reference sequence). V dropped 5 bases and J dropped 14; count of bases not matched to a gene: 16. CDR3 DNA sequence: TGTGCCAGCAGTCCCCGGGACAGGGGACACAGATACGCGTATTTT. This codes for CASSPRDRGHRYAYF.

The chain is built from TRBV3-1 and TRBJ1-2; maybe TRBD1 (6 bases). The CDR3 is 16 residues long. V dropped 1 base and J dropped 3 bases, with 15 bases sitting between them. Per germline, CDR1 LGHDT and CDR2 YNNKEL (reference sequence). For the CDR3, the DNA is TGTGCCAGCAGCCAAGTAGGGGGACACCCGGACTATGGCTACACCTTC. It codes for CASSQVGGHPDYGYTF. Using reference TRBV3-1 and TRBJ1-2 for the parts outside the CDR3, the full variable domain is DTAVSQTPKYLVTQMGNDKSIKCEQNLGHDTMYWYKQDSKKFLKIMFSYNNKELIINETVPNRFSPKSPDKAHLNLHINSLELGDSAVYFCASSQVGGHPDYGYTFGSGTRLTVV.

The chain is built from TRBV20-1 and TRBJ1-1; unclear D gene. Germline CDR1 and CDR2: DFQATT and SNEGSKA (reference sequence). This CDR3 has 14 amino acids. Trimming removed 2 bases at V and 1 base at J, with 11 bases between. This chain's CDR3 is CSARRRAGNTEAFF. The CDR3 DNA sequence: TGCAGTGCTAGAAGGCGGGCAGGGAACACTGAAGCTTTCTTT.

The chain is built from TRBV20-1 and TRBJ2-1; 8 nucleotides agree with TRBD2. The CDR3 contains 15 residues. Germline V lookup: CDR1 DFQATT, CDR2 SNEGSKA (reference sequence). J lost 7 bases, V lost 3 bases, and 11 bases had no gene match. CDR3 coding DNA: TGCAGTGCTAGCCCCCCGACCGGGACTAGGAATGAGCAGTTCTTC. This translates into CSASPPTGTRNEQFF.

CDR3 coding DNA: TGTGCCAGCACCTCGGGACAGGGGACTTCACCCCTCCACTTT. The encoded protein is CASTSGQGTSPLHF. The genes are TRBV12-3 or TRBV12-4 and TRBJ1-6; TRBD1 matches 10 bases. The CDR3 totals 14 residues. The V segment lost 7 bases and the J segment 9 bases; nucleotides outside the gene matches: 6.

There are a few counts of this clonotype. CDR3 nucleotides: TGTGCCAGCAGCCAAGATTTGGCCAGGGCCTACGAGCAGTACTTC. The encoded protein is CASSQDLARAYEQYF. The chain combines TRBV3-1 with TRBJ2-7; D possibly corresponds to TRBD1 (5 bases). The V end lost 0 bases, the J end lost 2 bases, and 11 bases lay between the germline ends. CDR3 length equals 15 residues. CDR1 LGHDT and CDR2 YNNKEL come from the germline V gene (reference sequence).

V gene TRBV20-1 combines with J gene TRBJ1-2; D not resolved. The CDR3 contains 12 residues. Germline loops: CDR1 DFQATT, CDR2 SNEGSKA (reference sequence). The ends were cut back, 3 bases at V and 2 bases at J, with 7 bases in the middle. CDR3 in amino acids: CSARMENYGYTF. CDR3 bases: TGCAGTGCTAGGATGGAGAACTATGGCTACACCTTC.

The chain links TRBV6-1 to TRBJ1-2; possible D gene TRBD1, 5 bases. Germline lookup yields CDR1 MNHNS and CDR2 SASEGT. The CDR3 has 14 amino acids. With 9 bases removed from V and 0 bases from J, the gap between germline ends came to 14 bases. Written as DNA, the CDR3 is TGTGCCAGTATACCATTGGGACCTAACTATGGCTACACCTTC. It encodes CASIPLGPNYGYTF.

The chain is built from TRBV11-1 and TRBJ1-1, with unresolved D. The germline V and J ends were trimmed by 5 bases and 1 base, with 11 bases remaining between them. The germline CDR1 and CDR2 sequences are SGHAT and FQDESV (reference sequence). CDR3 length: 14 amino acids. The CDR3 loop is CASSTHEGNTEAFF. CDR3 DNA sequence: TGTGCCAGCAGCACACACGAGGGGAACACTGAAGCTTTCTTT.

This clonotype was observed a few times. The chain uses TRBV7-2 and TRBJ2-7, with TRBD1 matching 9 bases. Trimming took 5 bases from V and 0 from J; bases not matched to a gene: 5. This CDR3 contains 15 residues. Germline V lookup: CDR1 SGHTA, CDR2 FQGNSA. The CDR3 loop is CASSQTGGSSYEQYF. The CDR3 DNA reads as TGTGCCAGCAGCCAGACAGGGGGATCCTCCTACGAGCAGTACTTC. The entire variable domain, with the rest obtained from reference TRBV7-2 and TRBJ2-7, is as follows: GAGVSQSPSNKVTEKGKDVELRCDPISGHTALYWYRQSLGQGLEFLIYFQGNSAPDKSGLPSDRFSAERTGGSVSTLTIQRTQQEDSAVYLCASSQTGGSSYEQYFGPGTRLTVT.

This clonotype was picked up a small number of times. The chain carries TRBV20-1 and TRBJ2-1, with TRBD2 identical over 8 bases. Germline trimming cut 3 bases from V and 2 bases from J; bases unmatched to any gene: 15. Germline V gene data show CDR1 as DFQATT and CDR2 as SNEGSKA (reference sequence). This CDR3 is built from 18 residues. CDR3 region: CSASSDLVAGGTYNEQFF. CDR3 nucleotides: TGCAGTGCTAGCTCTGATCTAGTTGCGGGAGGAACCTACAATGAGCAGTTCTTC.

Many counts were recorded for this clonotype. This chain uses TRBV5-1 with TRBJ2-5; 8 bases are shared with TRBD2. Germline CDR1 SGHRS, CDR2 YFSETQ. Trimming removed 3 bases from V and 5 bases from J; junction bases left unmatched: 9. There are 15 residues in the CDR3. The CDR3 nucleotides read TGCGCCAGCAGCTATAGCGGGGCCGACGGGGAGACCCAGTACTTC. Protein: CASSYSGADGETQYF.

The rearrangement uses TRBV3-1 and TRBJ2-1; D ambiguous. CDR1 is LGHDT and CDR2 is YNNKEL in the germline V gene (reference sequence). This CDR3 region has 15 residues. V lost 2 bases and J 0 bases, leaving 8 bases between the germline ends. The CDR3 spells CASSQSQSSYNEQFF. CDR3 in DNA: TGTGCCAGCAGCCAAAGTCAAAGCTCCTACAATGAGCAGTTCTTC.

V usage is TRBV2 and J usage is TRBJ2-5, with a possible D match to TRBD1 (5 bases). The germline V gene encodes CDR1 SNHLY and CDR2 FYNNEI. Trimming removed 3 bases at V and 5 bases at J, with 10 bases between. The CDR3 is 13 amino acids. CDR3 sequence (DNA): TGTGCCAGCAGTGACAGGACACGGGAGACCCAGTACTTC. Translating it yields CASSDRTRETQYF. Full variable domain (rest looked up from reference TRBV2 and TRBJ2-5): EPEVTQTPSHQVTQMGQEVILRCVPISNHLYFYWYRQILGQKVEFLVSFYNNEISEKSEIFDDQFSVERPDGSNFTLKIRSTKLEDSAMYFCASSDRTRETQYFGPGTRLLVL.

There are many counts of this clonotype. J is TRBJ2-7 and V is TRBV7-2; TRBD2 is a possible D gene (6 bases). CDR1 and CDR2 from the germline V gene are SGHTA and FQGNSA. Trimming cost V 5 bases and J 0 bases, with 11 bases left between them. The CDR3 length is 14 residues. DNA for the CDR3: TGTGCCAGCAGCCCGCGGACTAACTCCTACGAGCAGTACTTC. Its translation is CASSPRTNSYEQYF.

This sequence joins TRBV11-2 and TRBJ2-1; 9 bases are a match to TRBD2. The CDR3 sequence is 16 residues long. The germline gives CDR1 SGHAT, CDR2 FQNNGV. J gave up 0 bases and V 8 bases, and 8 bases lay outside the gene matches. DNA for the CDR3: TGTGCCAGCGCCCGGGTTAGCGGGAGCTCCTACAATGAGCAGTTCTTC. Translating gives CASARVSGSSYNEQFF.

This chain uses TRBV12-3 or TRBV12-4 with TRBJ2-1, with TRBD1 matching 8 bases. The CDR3 runs 15 residues. The junction had 7 bases not matched to a gene; V was cut back by 1 base and J by 8 bases. The CDR3 reads CASSLGPGGMDEQFF. CDR3 in DNA: TGTGCCAGCAGTTTAGGTCCAGGGGGCATGGATGAGCAGTTCTTC.

V and J are TRBV2 and TRBJ1-1; no clear D gene. Trimming stripped 6 bases from V and 8 bases from J, with 4 bases between. Germline V gives CDR1 SNHLY, CDR2 FYNNEI. The CDR3 is 9 residues long. CDR3 loop: CASSLEAFF. The CDR3 DNA is TGTGCCAGCAGCCTCGAAGCTTTCTTT. The variable domain in full, with the rest retrieved from reference TRBV2 and TRBJ1-1, is EPEVTQTPSHQVTQMGQEVILRCVPISNHLYFYWYRQILGQKVEFLVSFYNNEISEKSEIFDDQFSVERPDGSNFTLKIRSTKLEDSAMYFCASSLEAFFGQGTRLTVV.

The chain couples TRBV7-9 to TRBJ2-3; D is tentatively TRBD1 or TRBD2 (5 bases each). The CDR3 has 14 residues. Germline V gene data show CDR1 as SEHNR and CDR2 as FQNEAQ (reference sequence). Trimming removed 4 bases from V and 2 bases from J, with 10 bases in between. The CDR3: CASSYSGATDTQYF. CDR3 sequence (DNA): TGTGCCAGCAGCTACTCCGGGGCCACAGATACGCAGTATTTT.

This rearrangement joins TRBV5-1 to TRBJ1-4; D remains ambiguous. This CDR3 comprises 14 residues. The germline V gene encodes CDR1 SGHRS and CDR2 YFSETQ. Deletions cut 0 bases from V and 9 bases from J, with 12 bases between. This CDR3 is CASSLDPLGKKLFF. CDR3 DNA sequence: TGCGCCAGCAGCTTGGATCCGTTGGGAAAAAAACTGTTTTTT.